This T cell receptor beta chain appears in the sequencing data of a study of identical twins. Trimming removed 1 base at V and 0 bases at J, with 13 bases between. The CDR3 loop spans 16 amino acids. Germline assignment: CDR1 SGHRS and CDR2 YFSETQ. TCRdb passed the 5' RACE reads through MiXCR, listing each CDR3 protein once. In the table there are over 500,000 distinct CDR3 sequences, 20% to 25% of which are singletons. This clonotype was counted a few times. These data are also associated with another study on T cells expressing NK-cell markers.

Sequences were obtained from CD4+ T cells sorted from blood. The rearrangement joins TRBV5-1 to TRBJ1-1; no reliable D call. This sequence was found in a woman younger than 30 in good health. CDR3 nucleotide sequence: TGCGCCAGCAGCTTGTTCCGGAGCGCTATGAACACTGAAGCTTTCTTT. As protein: CASSLFRSAMNTEAFF. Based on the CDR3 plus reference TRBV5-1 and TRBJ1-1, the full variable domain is KAGVTQTPRYLIKTRGQQVTLSCSPISGHRSVSWYQQTPGQGLQFLFEYFSETQRNKGNFPGRFSGRQFSNSRSEMNVSTLELGDSALYLCASSLFRSAMNTEAFFGQGTRLTVV.